The sequence of this TCR beta chain was determined in a study of cytomegalovirus exposure and HLA in healthy donors. CDR1 and CDR2 (germline): SGHVS, FQNEAQ. The V and J ends lost 6 bases and 7 bases, in that order; junction bases with no gene match: 11. The CDR3 consists of 14 residues. In the case of this clone: Antigen unknown.

Measured with immunoSEQ multiplex PCR; TCRdb has only the in-frame clones, and not every one. This sample has under 200,000 clones, with about 89% found just once. Study-level points and caveats: A few CMV-associated chains proved CMV antigen-specific in vitro.

The validation cohort, a group of 90 to 150 subjects, included the donors and was separate from the roughly 670-subject first cohort. What was sequenced was PBMCs. The chain has TRBV7-8 and TRBJ1-2; 7 nucleotides align to TRBD1. This receptor was obtained from a woman aged 18-29 years in good health and CMV-seropositive. The CDR3 reads CASSPDRVGSGYTF. CDR3 in DNA: TGTGCCAGCAGTCCTGACAGGGTTGGATCTGGCTACACCTTC.